This T cell receptor (beta chain) comes out of a study of primary melanoma T cells and metastatic recurrence. CDR1 is KGHSH and CDR2 is LQKENI in the germline V gene. The length of the CDR3 is 13 residues. TCRdb's table, derived via immunoSEQ multiplex PCR, lists solely in-frame clones and lacks some. The sample holds some 2,200 clones, about 72% seen once. Remarks on this clone: An end of the junction does not agree with germline; a read error may underlie this.

This receptor was identified in a human donor with melanoma. This chain joins TRBV18 and TRBJ2-5; D might be TRBD1 (5 bases). Sequencing used melanoma tumor tissue. The CDR3 DNA reads as TGTGCCAGCTCCCCACGGCAGGGCGAGACCCAGTACTTC. This translates into CASSPRQGETQYF. The entire variable domain, with the rest obtained from reference TRBV18 and TRBJ2-5, is as follows: NAGVMQNPRHLVRRRGQEARLRCSPMKGHSHVYWYRQLPEEGLKFMVYLQKENIIDESGMPKERFSAEFPKEGPSILRIQQVVRGDSAAYFCASSPRQGETQYFGPGTRLLVL.